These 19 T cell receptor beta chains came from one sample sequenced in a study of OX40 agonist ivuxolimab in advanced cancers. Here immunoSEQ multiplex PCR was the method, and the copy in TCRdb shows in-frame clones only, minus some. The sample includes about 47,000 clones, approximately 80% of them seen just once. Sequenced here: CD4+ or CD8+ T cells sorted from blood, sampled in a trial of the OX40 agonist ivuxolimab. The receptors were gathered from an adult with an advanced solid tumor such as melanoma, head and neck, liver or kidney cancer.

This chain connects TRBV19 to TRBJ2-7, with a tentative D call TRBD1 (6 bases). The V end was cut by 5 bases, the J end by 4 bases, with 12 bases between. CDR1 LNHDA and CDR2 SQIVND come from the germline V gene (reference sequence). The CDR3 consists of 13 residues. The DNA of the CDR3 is TGTGCCAGTAGTTCAGGGGAGTCATACGAGCAGTACTTC. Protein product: CASSSGESYEQYF.

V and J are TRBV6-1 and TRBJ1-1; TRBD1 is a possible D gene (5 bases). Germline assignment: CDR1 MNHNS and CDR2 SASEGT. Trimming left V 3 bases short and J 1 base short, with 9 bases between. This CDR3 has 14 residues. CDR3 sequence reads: CASSDRGWNTEAFF. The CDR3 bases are TGTGCCAGCAGTGATAGGGGATGGAACACTGAAGCTTTCTTT.

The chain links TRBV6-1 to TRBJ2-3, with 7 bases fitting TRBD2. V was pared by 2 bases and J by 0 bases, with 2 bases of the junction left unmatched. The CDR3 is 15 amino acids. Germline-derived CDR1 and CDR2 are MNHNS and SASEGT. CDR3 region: CASSETAGSTDTQYF. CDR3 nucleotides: TGTGCCAGCAGTGAAACAGCGGGGAGCACAGATACGCAGTATTTT.

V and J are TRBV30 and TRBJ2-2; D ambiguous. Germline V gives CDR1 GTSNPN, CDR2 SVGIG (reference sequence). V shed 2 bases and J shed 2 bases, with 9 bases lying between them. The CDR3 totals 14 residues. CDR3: CAWSPVTNTGELFF. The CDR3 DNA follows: TGTGCCTGGAGTCCTGTTACCAACACCGGGGAGCTGTTTTTT. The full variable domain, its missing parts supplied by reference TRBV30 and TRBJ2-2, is SQTIHQWPATLVQPVGSPLSLECTVEGTSNPNLYWYRQAAGRGLQLLFYSVGIGQISSEVPQNLSASRPQDRQFILSSKKLLLSDSGFYLCAWSPVTNTGELFFGEGSRLTVL.

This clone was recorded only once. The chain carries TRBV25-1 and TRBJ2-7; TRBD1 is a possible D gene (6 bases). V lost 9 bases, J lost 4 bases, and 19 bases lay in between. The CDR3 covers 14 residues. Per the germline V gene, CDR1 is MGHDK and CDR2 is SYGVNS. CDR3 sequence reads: CASADSQRGYEQYF. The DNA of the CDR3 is TGTGCCAGTGCGGACAGCCAACGCGGATACGAGCAGTACTTC.

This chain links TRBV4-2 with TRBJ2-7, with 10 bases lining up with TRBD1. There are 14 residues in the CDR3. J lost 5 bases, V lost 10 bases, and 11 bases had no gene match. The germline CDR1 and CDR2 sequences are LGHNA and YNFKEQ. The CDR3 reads CAITPGDRGHEQYF. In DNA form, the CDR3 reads TGTGCCATCACCCCGGGGGACAGGGGCCACGAGCAGTACTTC.

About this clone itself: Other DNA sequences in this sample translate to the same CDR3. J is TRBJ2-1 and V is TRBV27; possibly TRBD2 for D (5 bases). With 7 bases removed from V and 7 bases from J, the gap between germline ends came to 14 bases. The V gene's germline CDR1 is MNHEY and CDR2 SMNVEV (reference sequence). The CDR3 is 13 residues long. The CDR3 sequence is CASTPRTGNEQFF. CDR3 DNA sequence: TGTGCCAGCACCCCTAGGACGGGGAATGAGCAGTTCTTC.

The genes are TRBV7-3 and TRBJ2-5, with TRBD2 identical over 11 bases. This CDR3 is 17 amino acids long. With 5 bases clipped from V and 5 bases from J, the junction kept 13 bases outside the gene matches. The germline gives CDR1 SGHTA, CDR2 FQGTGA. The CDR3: CASSPQTSGALGETQYF. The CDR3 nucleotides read TGTGCCAGCAGCCCCCAGACTAGCGGGGCTCTCGGGGAGACCCAGTACTTC.

The CDR3: CASSQDIFSNQPQHF. The CDR3 DNA is TGTGCCAGCAGCCAAGATATTTTCAGTAATCAGCCCCAGCATTTT. The chain links TRBV4-2 to TRBJ1-5; the D is unclear. The ends were cut back, 0 bases at V and 4 bases at J, with 10 bases in the middle. The CDR3 is 15 amino acids. The germline gives CDR1 LGHNA, CDR2 YNFKEQ.

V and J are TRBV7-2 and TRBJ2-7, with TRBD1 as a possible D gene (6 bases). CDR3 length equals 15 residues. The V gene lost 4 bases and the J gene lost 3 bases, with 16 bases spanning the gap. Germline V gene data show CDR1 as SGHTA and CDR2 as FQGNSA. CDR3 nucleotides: TGTGCCAGCAGCTCCACCGACAGGTCACTCTACGAGCAGTACTTC. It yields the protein CASSSTDRSLYEQYF.

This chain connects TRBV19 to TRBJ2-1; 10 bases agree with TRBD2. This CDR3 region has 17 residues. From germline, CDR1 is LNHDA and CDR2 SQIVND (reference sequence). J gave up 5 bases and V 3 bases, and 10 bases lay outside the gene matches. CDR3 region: CASSITSGDVVNNEQFF. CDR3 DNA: TGTGCCAGTAGTATCACTAGCGGGGATGTCGTAAACAATGAGCAGTTCTTC.

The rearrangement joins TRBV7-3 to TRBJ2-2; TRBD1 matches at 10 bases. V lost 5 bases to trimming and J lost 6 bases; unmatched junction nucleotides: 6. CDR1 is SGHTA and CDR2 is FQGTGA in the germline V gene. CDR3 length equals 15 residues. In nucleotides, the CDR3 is TGTGCCAGCAGCGAGACAGGGGGCGGGTCCGGGGAGCTGTTTTTT. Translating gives CASSETGGGSGELFF.

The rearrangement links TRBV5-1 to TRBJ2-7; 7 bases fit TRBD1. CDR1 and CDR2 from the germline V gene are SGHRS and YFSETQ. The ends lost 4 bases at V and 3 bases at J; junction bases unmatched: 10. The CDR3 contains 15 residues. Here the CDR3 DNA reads TGCGCCAGCAGCACCGCAGGGGGTCTATTCTACGAGCAGTACTTC. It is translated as CASSTAGGLFYEQYF.

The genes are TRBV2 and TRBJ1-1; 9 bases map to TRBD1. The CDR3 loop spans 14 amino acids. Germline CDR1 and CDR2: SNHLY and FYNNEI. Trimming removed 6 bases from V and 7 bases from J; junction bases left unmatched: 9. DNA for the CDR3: TGTGCCAGCAGCCCCGGACAGGGGTTAAGTGAAGCTTTCTTT. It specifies CASSPGQGLSEAFF.

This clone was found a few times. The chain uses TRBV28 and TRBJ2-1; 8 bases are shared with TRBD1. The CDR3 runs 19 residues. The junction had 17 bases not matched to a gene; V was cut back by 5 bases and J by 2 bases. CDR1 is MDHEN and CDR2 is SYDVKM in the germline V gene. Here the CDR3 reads CASSLGQGIIGNTYNEQFF. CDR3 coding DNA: TGTGCCAGCAGTCTAGGACAGGGTATTATCGGAAACACCTACAATGAGCAGTTCTTC.

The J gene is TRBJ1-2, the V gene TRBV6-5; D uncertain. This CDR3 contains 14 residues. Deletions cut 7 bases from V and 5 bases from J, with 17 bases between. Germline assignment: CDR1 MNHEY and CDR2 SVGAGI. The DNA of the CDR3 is TGTGCCAGCACCAATTTCATAGGGTCTTATGGCTACACCTTC. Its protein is CASTNFIGSYGYTF.

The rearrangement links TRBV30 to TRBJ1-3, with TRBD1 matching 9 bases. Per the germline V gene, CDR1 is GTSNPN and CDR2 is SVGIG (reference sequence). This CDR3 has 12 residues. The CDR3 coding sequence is TGTGCTGGGGACAGGGCTGGAAACACCATATATTTT. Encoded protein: CAGDRAGNTIYF.

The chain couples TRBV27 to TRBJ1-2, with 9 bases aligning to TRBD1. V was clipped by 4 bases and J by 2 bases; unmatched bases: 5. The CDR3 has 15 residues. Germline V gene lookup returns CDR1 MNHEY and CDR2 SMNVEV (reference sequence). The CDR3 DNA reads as TGTGCCAGCAGTTCGACAGGGGGGGCCAACTATGGCTACACCTTC. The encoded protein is CASSSTGGANYGYTF.

Written as DNA, the CDR3 is TGTGCCAGCAGCTTTGGGAGCTCCTACGAGCAGTACTTC. It yields the protein CASSFGSSYEQYF. The V gene is TRBV7-9, the J gene TRBJ2-7; tentatively, D is TRBD2 (5 bases). Germline V gene sequence: CDR1 SEHNR, CDR2 FQNEAQ (reference sequence). The CDR3 runs 13 residues. Trimming removed 3 bases from V and 0 bases from J, with 6 bases in between.